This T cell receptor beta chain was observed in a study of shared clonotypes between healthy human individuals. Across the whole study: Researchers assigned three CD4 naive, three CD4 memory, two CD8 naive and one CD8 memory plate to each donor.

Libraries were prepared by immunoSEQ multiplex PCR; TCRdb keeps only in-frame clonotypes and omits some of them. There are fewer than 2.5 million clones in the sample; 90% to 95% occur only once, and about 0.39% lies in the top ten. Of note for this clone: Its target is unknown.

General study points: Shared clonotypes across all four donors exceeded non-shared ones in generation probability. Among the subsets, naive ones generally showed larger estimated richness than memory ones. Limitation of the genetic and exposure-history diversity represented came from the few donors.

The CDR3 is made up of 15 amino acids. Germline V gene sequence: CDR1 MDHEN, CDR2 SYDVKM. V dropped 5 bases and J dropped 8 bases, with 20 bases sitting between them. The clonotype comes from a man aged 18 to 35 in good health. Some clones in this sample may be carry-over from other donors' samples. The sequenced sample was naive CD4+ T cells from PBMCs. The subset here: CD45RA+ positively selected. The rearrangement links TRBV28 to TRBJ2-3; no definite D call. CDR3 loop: CASSTLTEYDGTQYF. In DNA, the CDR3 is TGTGCCAGCAGTACGTTAACCGAGTATGACGGTACGCAGTATTTT.